These T cell receptor beta chains were read from a single sample in a study of blood T cells in healthy people across ages. Each CDR3 protein is one row after TCRdb ran MiXCR on the 5' RACE reads. The table records roughly 800,000 distinct CDR3 sequences, 53% of them present only once. The sequencing input was blood. The receptors stem from an elderly man in good health. The CDR3 runs from the conserved cysteine through the conserved F or W. The D gene is left open where the match is weak. Size is omitted from some rows. Given values are once, few, many or a class for expanded clones.

V gene	D gene	clone size	J gene	CDR3 protein	CDR3 DNA
TRBV7-2	TRBD1	few	TRBJ2-1	CASRATGGTNEQFF	TGTGCCAGCAGGGCGACAGGGGGGACGAATGAGCAGTTCTTC
TRBV24-1	NA	few	TRBJ1-5	CATNLGGESNQPQHF	TGTGCCACCAACCTCGGGGGGGAGAGCAATCAGCCCCAGCATTTT
TRBV4-1	TRBD2	few	TRBJ2-5	CASSQTETSGRAEEQYF	TGCGCCAGCAGCCAAACCGAGACTAGCGGGAGGGCCGAAGAGCAGTACTTC
TRBV3-1	NA	NA	TRBJ2-7	CASSPWTAREQYF	TGTGCCAGCAGCCCCTGGACAGCTCGCGAGCAGTACTTC
TRBV3-1	TRBD1	NA	TRBJ1-2	CASSQEATGDGYTF	TGTGCCAGCAGCCAAGAGGCTACAGGGGATGGCTACACCTTC
TRBV27	TRBD2	NA	TRBJ2-1	CASSELAEVYNEQFF	TGTGCCAGCAGTGAACTAGCGGAAGTATATAATGAGCAGTTCTTC
TRBV5-5	NA	once	TRBJ2-7	CASSPGPGSSYEQYF	TGTGCCAGCAGCCCCGGACCGGGTAGCTCCTACGAGCAGTACTTC
TRBV20-1	NA	once	TRBJ2-3	CSARVDTDTQYF	TGCAGTGCTAGAGTAGACACAGATACGCAGTATTTT
TRBV28	TRBD2	few	TRBJ2-5	CASSLWGGYQETQYF	TGTGCCAGCAGTTTATGGGGAGGGTATCAAGAGACCCAGTACTTC
TRBV20-1	NA	NA	TRBJ2-1	CSANSRIRIGEQFF	TGCAGTGCTAATAGCAGGATTCGGATTGGTGAGCAGTTCTTC
TRBV13	TRBD2	NA	TRBJ2-3	CASSSRGLAGHRYAYF	TGTGCCAGCAGCTCCAGGGGACTAGCGGGCCACAGATACGCGTATTTT
TRBV7-2	NA	NA	TRBJ2-2	CASSYGPGAGELFF	TGTGCCAGCAGCTATGGCCCCGGCGCCGGGGAGCTGTTTTTT
TRBV27	TRBD2	few	TRBJ2-3	CASSSWGGVFTDTQYF	TGTGCCAGCTCCTCCTGGGGGGGAGTGTTCACAGATACGCAGTATTTT
TRBV4-2	NA	NA	TRBJ2-7	CASSRNGLPLEQYF	TGTGCCAGCAGCCGAAATGGACTCCCCTTGGAGCAGTACTTC
TRBV6-1	TRBD2	NA	TRBJ2-7	CASSGRTSGLGEQYF	TGTGCCAGCAGTGGAAGGACTAGCGGGCTAGGCGAGCAGTACTTC
TRBV6-1	TRBD1	NA	TRBJ1-2	CASRALGQPVYGYTF	TGTGCCAGCAGGGCCCTGGGACAGCCCGTCTATGGCTACACCTTC
TRBV12-3/TRBV12-4	TRBD2	few	TRBJ2-1	CASSKASGSSYNEQFF	TGTGCCAGCAGCAAAGCTAGCGGGAGCTCCTACAATGAGCAGTTCTTC
TRBV5-1	NA	few	TRBJ2-1	CASSADRSYNEQFF	TGCGCCAGCAGCGCGGACAGATCCTACAATGAGCAGTTCTTC
TRBV20-1	TRBD1	few	TRBJ1-2	CSAGTALNYGYTF	TGCAGTGCCGGGACAGCCCTGAACTATGGCTACACCTTC
TRBV20-1	TRBD2	NA	TRBJ2-7	CSAKRGLFEQYF	TGCAGTGCTAAGCGGGGACTATTCGAGCAGTACTTC
TRBV6-6	NA	NA	TRBJ1-5	CASSYSRTSNQPQHF	TGTGCCAGCAGTTACTCCCGGACTAGCAATCAGCCCCAGCATTTT
TRBV2	NA	NA	TRBJ1-5	CASRDSTTPQHF	TGTGCCAGCAGGGATTCGACGACGCCCCAGCATTTT
TRBV6-2/TRBV6-3	NA	NA	TRBJ2-3	CASSYMVGDAYF	TGTGCCAGCAGTTATATGGTGGGAGACGCGTATTTT
TRBV6-6	TRBD2	NA	TRBJ2-3	CASSPLGGSPTDTQYF	TGTGCCAGCAGTCCCCTCGGCGGGAGCCCCACAGATACGCAGTATTTT
TRBV9	NA	NA	TRBJ2-3	CASSDLAPNTDTQYF	TGTGCCAGCAGTGACTTGGCCCCTAATACAGATACGCAGTATTTT
TRBV5-5	NA	NA	TRBJ1-2	CASSFLGGGEEGYTF	TGTGCCAGCAGCTTCCTTGGAGGGGGAGAAGAAGGCTACACCTTC
TRBV4-1	TRBD2	NA	TRBJ2-1	CASQGLAKNEQFF	TGCGCCAGCCAGGGACTAGCGAAAAATGAGCAGTTCTTC
TRBV6-5	NA	NA	TRBJ2-7	CASRPSQPSYEQYF	TGTGCCAGCCGCCCTAGCCAGCCCTCCTACGAGCAGTACTTC
TRBV28	TRBD2	NA	TRBJ2-7	CASSGSSGISYEQYF	TGTGCCAGCTCGGGCAGTAGCGGGATATCCTACGAGCAGTACTTC
TRBV6-5	NA	NA	TRBJ1-5	CATRANNQPQHF	TGTGCCACCAGAGCAAACAATCAGCCCCAGCATTTT
TRBV5-1	NA	NA	TRBJ2-7	CASSPPGTSIHEQYF	TGCGCCAGCAGCCCACCCGGGACATCAATCCACGAGCAGTACTTC
TRBV5-1	TRBD1	NA	TRBJ1-1	CASSLRQGGDTEAFF	TGCGCCAGCAGCCTCCGACAGGGCGGCGACACTGAAGCTTTCTTT
TRBV13	TRBD2	NA	TRBJ2-2	CASSPGLARNTGELFF	TGTGCCAGCAGCCCAGGACTAGCGAGGAACACCGGGGAGCTGTTTTTT
TRBV7-9	TRBD2	many	TRBJ2-7	CASSSGTSGSSYEQYF	TGTGCCAGCAGCTCCGGGACTAGCGGGAGCTCCTACGAGCAGTACTTC
TRBV2	NA	NA	TRBJ2-6	CASTTSGVGANILTF	TGTGCCAGCACAACTTCCGGGGTTGGGGCCAACATCCTGACTTTC
TRBV20-1	NA	few	TRBJ2-5	CSARAWVETQYF	TGCAGTGCTAGAGCGTGGGTAGAGACCCAGTACTTC
TRBV20-1	NA	few	TRBJ2-5	CSARDQKGLAGETQYF	TGCAGTGCTAGAGATCAAAAAGGGCTGGCAGGGGAGACCCAGTACTTC
TRBV20-1	TRBD1	NA	TRBJ2-1	CSAPDRVRGNEQFF	TGCAGTGCTCCCGACAGGGTAAGGGGCAATGAGCAGTTCTTC
TRBV27	TRBD1	NA	TRBJ1-4	CASSLLQGRRFEKLFF	TGTGCCAGCAGTTTATTACAGGGGCGACGTTTCGAAAAACTGTTTTTT
TRBV6-1	TRBD1	few	TRBJ1-5	CASSRDRGQGNQPQHF	TGTGCCAGCAGCCGGGACAGGGGGCAGGGCAATCAGCCCCAGCATTTT
TRBV6-6	NA	few	TRBJ1-2	CASSQRDWGGYTF	TGTGCCAGCAGCCAGAGAGACTGGGGAGGCTACACCTTC
TRBV7-9	TRBD2	few	TRBJ2-5	CASSELAALRRETQYF	TGTGCCAGCAGCGAACTAGCGGCTCTACGGCGAGAGACCCAGTACTTC